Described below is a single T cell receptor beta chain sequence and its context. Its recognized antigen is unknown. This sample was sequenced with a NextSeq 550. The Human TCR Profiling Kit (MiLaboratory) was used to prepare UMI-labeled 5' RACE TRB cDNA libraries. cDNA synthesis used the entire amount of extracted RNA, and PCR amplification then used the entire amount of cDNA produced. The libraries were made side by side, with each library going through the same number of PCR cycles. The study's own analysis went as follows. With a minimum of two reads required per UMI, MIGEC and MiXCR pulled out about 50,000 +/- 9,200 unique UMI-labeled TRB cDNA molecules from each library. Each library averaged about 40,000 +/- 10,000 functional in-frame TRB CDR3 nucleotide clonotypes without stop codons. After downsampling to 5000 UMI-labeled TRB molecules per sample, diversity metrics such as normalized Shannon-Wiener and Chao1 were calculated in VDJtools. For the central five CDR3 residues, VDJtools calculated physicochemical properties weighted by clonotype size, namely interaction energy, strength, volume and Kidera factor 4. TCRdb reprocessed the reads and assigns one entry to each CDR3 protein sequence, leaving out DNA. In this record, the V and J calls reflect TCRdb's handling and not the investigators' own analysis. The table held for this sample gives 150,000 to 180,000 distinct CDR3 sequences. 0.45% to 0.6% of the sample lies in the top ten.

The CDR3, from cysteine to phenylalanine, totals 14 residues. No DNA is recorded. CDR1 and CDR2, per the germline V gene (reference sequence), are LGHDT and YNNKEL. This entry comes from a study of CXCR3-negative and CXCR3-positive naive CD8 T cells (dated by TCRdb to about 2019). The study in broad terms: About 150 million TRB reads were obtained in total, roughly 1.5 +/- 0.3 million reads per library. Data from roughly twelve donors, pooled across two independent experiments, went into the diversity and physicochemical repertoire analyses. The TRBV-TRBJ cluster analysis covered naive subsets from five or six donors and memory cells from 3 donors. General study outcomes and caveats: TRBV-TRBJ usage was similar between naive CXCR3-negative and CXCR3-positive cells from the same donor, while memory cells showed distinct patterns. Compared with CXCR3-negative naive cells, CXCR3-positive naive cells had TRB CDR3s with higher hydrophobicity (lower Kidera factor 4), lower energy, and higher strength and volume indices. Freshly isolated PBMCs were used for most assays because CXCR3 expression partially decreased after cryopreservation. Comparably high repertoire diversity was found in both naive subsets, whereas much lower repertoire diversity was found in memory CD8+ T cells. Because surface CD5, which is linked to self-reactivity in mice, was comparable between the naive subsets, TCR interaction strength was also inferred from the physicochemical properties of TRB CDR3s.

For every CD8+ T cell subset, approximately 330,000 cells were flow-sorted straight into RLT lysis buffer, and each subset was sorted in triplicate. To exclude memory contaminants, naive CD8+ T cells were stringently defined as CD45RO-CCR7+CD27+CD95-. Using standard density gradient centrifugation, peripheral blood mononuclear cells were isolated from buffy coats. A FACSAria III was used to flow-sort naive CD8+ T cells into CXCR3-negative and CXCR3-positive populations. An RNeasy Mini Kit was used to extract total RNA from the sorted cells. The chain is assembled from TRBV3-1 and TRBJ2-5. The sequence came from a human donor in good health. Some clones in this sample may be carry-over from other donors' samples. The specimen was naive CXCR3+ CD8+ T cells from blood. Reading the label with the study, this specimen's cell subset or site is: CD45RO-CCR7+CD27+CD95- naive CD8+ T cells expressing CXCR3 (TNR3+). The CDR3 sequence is CASTTDSPQETQYF.